This TCR beta chain was found in a study of CD4+ T cells in melanoma. Only in-frame clones appear in the TCRdb table, and some are missing; sequencing was by immunoSEQ multiplex PCR. The sample consists of 140,000 or so clones, 80% to 95% of them appearing once. The TCR comes from a human donor with melanoma.

The CDR3 DNA is TGTGCCAGCAGCTTAGTTGGGGAAAATGAGCAGTTCTTC. It is translated as CASSLVGENEQFF. V and J are TRBV11-3 and TRBJ2-1; D is ambiguous. Trimming removed 1 base from V and 7 bases from J, with 8 bases in between. Germline V lookup: CDR1 SGHNT, CDR2 YENEEA. The CDR3 has 13 residues.